This T cell receptor beta chain was obtained from a study of T cells in Graves' hyperthyroidism and ophthalmopathy. This clonotype was found many times. Antigen specificity is unknown. Study findings and constraints: A model using 13 V-J features told ophthalmopathy apart from stable hyperthyroidism. Among clonotypes expanded in thyroid above 0.001, most were also found in blood.

RNA transcripts provided the source from which TCR beta CDR3 regions were amplified. HTBI primers drove first-round RT-PCR of the TCR CDR3. TCRdb re-analysed the multiplex PCR reads in MiXCR, keeping a single row per CDR3 protein. This sample has about 260,000 distinct CDR3 sequences, with roughly 17% found just once. The CDR3 runs 15 residues. The V gene lost 0 bases and the J gene lost 8 bases, with 12 bases spanning the gap. Germline V gene lookup returns CDR1 KGHDR and CDR2 SFDVKD. The rearrangement joins TRBV24-1 to TRBJ2-2; D uncertain. Sequences were obtained from blood. This receptor was identified in a woman between 18 and 29 years old with Graves' ophthalmopathy. CDR3 amino acids: CATSDLDHKRGELFF. The CDR3 DNA sequence: TGTGCCACCAGTGATTTGGACCACAAGAGAGGGGAGCTGTTTTTT.